This T cell receptor (beta chain) stems from a study of T cells in Graves' hyperthyroidism and ophthalmopathy. Patients were aged 18 to 65, had disease duration under 2 months, and had newly diagnosed hyperthyroidism. It was 8 to 10 ml of fresh peripheral blood that supplied the PBMCs. Looked up from germline, CDR1 is SGHRS and CDR2 is YFSETQ. The CDR3 extends over 14 amino acids. The V gene lost 0 bases and the J gene lost 1 base, with 5 bases spanning the gap. In this sample, this clonotype turned up many times. There were TCR beta CDR3 regions amplified from RNA transcripts. The HTBI set primed first-round TCR CDR3 RT-PCR. MiXCR was run by TCRdb on the multiplex PCR reads, yielding one entry per CDR3 protein. The sample lists around 260,000 distinct CDR3 sequences, less than 30% occurring once.

V and J are TRBV5-1 and TRBJ1-3; TRBD1 is a possible D gene (5 bases). The receptor comes from a man aged 40-49 years with Graves' hyperthyroidism that later progressed to Graves' ophthalmopathy. The source material was blood. CDR3 sequence reads: CASSLDRSGNTIYF. The DNA for the CDR3 is TGCGCCAGCAGCTTGGACAGGTCTGGAAACACCATATATTTT.